This TCR beta chain was sequenced for a study of T cells in localized non-small cell lung cancer. About this clone: Its target is not known.

CDR1 MRHNA and CDR2 SNTAGT come from the germline V gene. Trimming cost V 2 bases and J 8 bases; bases outside gene matches: 9. The CDR3 covers 16 residues. Notes on the study in general: Within adjacent lung there appeared a median approximately 62 of the top 100 tumor clones. Compared with tumor, uninvolved adjacent lung displayed greater T cell clonality, ranking highest overall. Sequence data derive from only one tumor region, so heterogeneity remains possible.

The assay was immunoSEQ multiplex PCR, and TCRdb's table has in-frame clones only and misses some. In the table there are tens of thousands of clones, about 83% of which are singletons. This sequence originates from a woman aged 35-75 years with stage II squamous cell lung carcinoma. Sample: PBMCs, taken before any cancer treatment. The chain has TRBV6-4 and TRBJ1-2; 12 nucleotides align to TRBD1. The CDR3 loop is CASSDQPGQGAIGYTF. CDR3 nucleotide sequence: TGTGCCAGCAGTGACCAACCGGGACAGGGGGCGATCGGCTACACCTTC.